This T cell receptor (beta chain) derives from a study of cytomegalovirus exposure and HLA in healthy donors. A word on this clone: What it binds is unknown.

The PCR ran on 60 Vbeta and 13 Jbeta primers. Using immunoSEQ multiplex PCR, the repertoire was profiled, and TCRdb retains in-frame clones only, with some absent. The sample holds roughly 100,000 clones; around four fifths are singletons and the top ten take about 2.5%. Overall study results and limits: Usually a TCR sequence was rare, but some public TCRs were found in many donors.

Germline assignment: CDR1 MNHEY and CDR2 SVGAGI. Deletions cut 7 bases from V and 2 bases from J, with 11 bases between. The CDR3 has 13 amino acids. The sequenced sample was PBMCs. The receptor's source is a middle-aged man in good health and CMV-seronegative. V and J are TRBV6-5 and TRBJ2-5; D perhaps matches TRBD1 (5 bases). CDR3 in DNA: TGTGCCAGCACCGCCGACAGACAAGAGACCCAGTACTTC. It is translated as CASTADRQETQYF.